The clone carrying this T cell receptor (beta chain) was counted ten times or more. This entry is derived from a study of low-dose radiotherapy and immunotherapy resistance in tumors. Background on the study: Patients of Cohort 1 had 0.5 Gy fractions every 2 weeks, which summed to 6.5 Gy. Patients received 300 mg of oral aspirin each day across four cycles, commencing on cycle 1 day 1.

As for time point: after trial treatment. Treatment in this sample: LDRT plus nivolumab, ipilimumab, low-dose cyclophosphamide and aspirin (RACIN trial). Donors were given nivolumab, ipilimumab, aspirin, low-dose cyclophosphamide and low-dose radiotherapy. Alpha and beta chains were covered, as first-strand cDNA relied on TRAV- and TRBV-specific primers. Using a constant-region primer together with a V-primer adapter, TCRs were subjected to roughly 20 PCR cycles of amplification. From the reads, TCRdb called clonotypes with MiXCR, one entry per CDR3 protein. The sample has tens of thousands of distinct CDR3 sequences, 17% seen once. V was clipped by 0 bases and J by 2 bases, with 8 bases between them. Per germline, CDR1 MNHEY and CDR2 SMNVEV (reference sequence). The CDR3 runs 16 residues.

V gene TRBV27 combines with J gene TRBJ2-6; D ambiguous. The specimen was PBMCs, collected after low-dose radiotherapy plus immunotherapy. The TCR sequence derives from a male donor with prostate cancer. This CDR3 reads CASSLSSSAGANVLTF. DNA for the CDR3: TGTGCCAGCAGTTTATCTAGTAGTGCTGGGGCCAACGTCCTGACTTTC.